This T cell receptor (beta chain) was captured in a study of blood T cell repertoires in COVID-19. Using immunoSEQ multiplex PCR, the repertoire was profiled, and TCRdb retains in-frame clones only, with some absent. The sample consists of under 200,000 clones, about 85% of them appearing once. The CDR3 loop spans 16 amino acids. The germline V and J ends were trimmed by 2 bases and 3 bases, with 14 bases remaining between them. The germline V gene has CDR1 SNHLY and CDR2 FYNNEI. The genes are TRBV2 and TRBJ1-5; TRBD1 might be the D (5 bases). This receptor was obtained from a woman aged 35 to 49 with COVID-19, enrolled during active disease. Sample: peripheral blood. In nucleotides, the CDR3 is TGTGCCAGCAGTGAACTCGGGGGATTCAACAATCAGCCCCAGCATTTT. Its translation: CASSELGGFNNQPQHF. The variable domain in full, with the rest retrieved from reference TRBV2 and TRBJ1-5, is EPEVTQTPSHQVTQMGQEVILRCVPISNHLYFYWYRQILGQKVEFLVSFYNNEISEKSEIFDDQFSVERPDGSNFTLKIRSTKLEDSAMYFCASSELGGFNNQPQHFGDGTRLSIL.